The next 9 T cell receptor beta chains were all read from a single sample in a study of cytomegalovirus exposure and HLA in healthy donors. Measured with immunoSEQ multiplex PCR; TCRdb has only the in-frame clones, and not every one. The repertoire holds about 240,000 clones, with more than 75% as singletons. The specimen was PBMCs. The receptors come from a man between 18 and 29 years old in good health and CMV-seronegative.

The genes are TRBV7-9 and TRBJ2-7; 8 bases are shared with TRBD1. CDR1 SEHNR and CDR2 FQNEAQ come from the germline V gene (reference sequence). The CDR3 is made up of 14 amino acids. With V trimmed by 7 bases and J by 7 bases, 12 bases remained unmatched. CDR3 in amino acids: CASTTADRGREQYF. The CDR3 DNA reads as TGTGCCAGCACCACCGCCGACAGGGGCAGGGAGCAGTACTTC.

The CDR3 sequence is CASSSPAGGPYEQYF. CDR3 nucleotide sequence: TGTGCCAGCAGCTCCCCGGCGGGGGGACCCTACGAGCAGTACTTC. The chain combines TRBV7-9 with TRBJ2-7, with TRBD2 matching over 8 bases. V lost 4 bases and J lost 2; bases outside the gene matches: 7. Germline CDR1 SEHNR, CDR2 FQNEAQ (reference sequence). The CDR3 is 15 amino acids.

This clone was seen only once. The gene calls are TRBV7-8 and TRBJ1-5, with 8 bases fitting TRBD1. Trimming cost V 5 bases and J 0 bases; bases outside gene matches: 15. Germline V gives CDR1 SGHVS, CDR2 FQNEAQ. The CDR3 is 19 residues long. CDR3 amino acids: CASSPRDRSPTYSNQPQHF. DNA for the CDR3: TGTGCCAGCAGCCCCCGGGACAGGAGCCCGACTTATAGCAATCAGCCCCAGCATTTT.

This sequence joins TRBV23-1 and TRBJ1-2; 7 bases fit TRBD1. TRBV23-1 is an ORF, with its function uncertain. V lost 3 bases to trimming and J lost 3 bases; unmatched junction nucleotides: 7. The CDR3 has 15 residues. CDR3 amino acids: CASSHWQGDYYGYTF. CDR3 coding DNA: TGCGCCAGCAGTCATTGGCAGGGGGATTACTATGGCTACACCTTC.

Only one count was recorded for this clone. As DNA, the CDR3 is TGTGCCAGCAGCCCAACCAGGGCCGTTGACTCTGGAAACACCATATATTTT. The encoded protein is CASSPTRAVDSGNTIYF. V usage is TRBV16 and J usage is TRBJ1-3; weak D call: TRBD1 (5 bases). CDR3 size: 17 residues. CDR1 and CDR2 from the germline V gene are KGHSY and FQNENV. Trimming pared 4 bases from V and 0 bases from J, leaving 16 bases between. Looking up the rest from reference TRBV16 and TRBJ1-3 gives the full variable domain: GEEVAQTPKHLVRGEGQKAKLYCAPIKGHSYVFWYQQVLKNEFKFLISFQNENVFDETGMPKERFSAKCLPNSPCSLEIQATKLEDSAVYFCASSPTRAVDSGNTIYFGEGSWLTVV.

In this sample, this clone turned up once. The chain has TRBV28 and TRBJ2-5; tentatively, D is TRBD1 (5 bases). The CDR3 has 19 residues. The V end was cut by 7 bases, the J end by 6 bases, with 33 bases between. Germline V gene data show CDR1 as MDHEN and CDR2 as SYDVKM. The CDR3 nucleotides read TGTGCCAGCACCACCAGGGAAGGGCTCAAGGACATGGTGTATCAGACCCAGTACTTC. Its protein is CASTTREGLKDMVYQTQYF.

The chain has TRBV5-6 and TRBJ2-5; D is possibly TRBD1 (6 bases). The ends were cut back, 4 bases at V and 1 base at J, with 20 bases in the middle. Germline-derived CDR1 and CDR2 are SGHDT and YYEEEE. This CDR3 has 17 amino acids. The CDR3 region has the DNA TGTGCCAGCAGCGAGAGGGGGTACCACGTCCTCCAAGAGACCCAGTACTTC. Protein: CASSERGYHVLQETQYF.

The chain couples TRBV6-5 to TRBJ1-2, with unresolved D. V lost 6 bases and J lost 5, with 7 bases in between. Germline V gene data show CDR1 as MNHEY and CDR2 as SVGAGI. The CDR3 length is 11 residues. CDR3 region: CASRLLYGYTF. CDR3 nucleotide sequence: TGTGCCAGCAGACTGCTTTATGGCTACACCTTC.

The V gene is TRBV15, the J gene TRBJ2-7; D is perhaps TRBD2 (5 bases). V lost 0 bases and J 3 bases, leaving 9 bases between the germline ends. This CDR3 region has 14 residues. Germline lookup yields CDR1 LNHNV and CDR2 YYDKDF (reference sequence). The CDR3 bases are TGTGCCACCAGCAGAGATCCGGGGAACTACGAGCAGTACTTC. Amino acid sequence: CATSRDPGNYEQYF. The entire variable domain, with the rest obtained from reference TRBV15 and TRBJ2-7, is as follows: DAMVIQNPRYQVTQFGKPVTLSCSQTLNHNVMYWYQQKSSQAPKLLFHYYDKDFNNEADTPDNFQSRRPNTSFCFLDIRSPGLGDTAMYLCATSRDPGNYEQYFGPGTRLTVT.